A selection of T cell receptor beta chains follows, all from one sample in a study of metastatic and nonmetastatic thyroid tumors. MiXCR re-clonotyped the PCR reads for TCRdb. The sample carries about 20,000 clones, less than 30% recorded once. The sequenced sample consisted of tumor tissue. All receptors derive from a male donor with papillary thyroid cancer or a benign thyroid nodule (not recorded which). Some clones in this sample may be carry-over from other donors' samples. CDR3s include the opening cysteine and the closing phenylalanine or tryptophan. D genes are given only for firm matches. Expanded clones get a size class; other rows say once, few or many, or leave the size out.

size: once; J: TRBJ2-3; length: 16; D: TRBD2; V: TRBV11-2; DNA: TGTGCCAGCAGCTTTGGACTAGCGGGAGGCACAGATACGCAGTATTTT; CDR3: CASSFGLAGGTDTQYF
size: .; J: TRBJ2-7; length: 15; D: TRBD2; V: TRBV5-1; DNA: TGCGCCAGCAGCTTGTTCTCAGCGGGATCGGAACCTGGACACTTC; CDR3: CASSLFSAGSEPGHF
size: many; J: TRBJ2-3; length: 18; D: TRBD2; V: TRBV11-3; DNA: TGTGCCAGCAGCTTAGTACCCCGACTAGCGGGACGCACAGATACGCAGTATTTT; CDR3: CASSLVPRLAGRTDTQYF
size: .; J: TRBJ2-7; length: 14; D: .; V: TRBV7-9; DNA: TGTGCCAGCAGCTCAGACCAAGACTATGACGAGCAGTACTTC; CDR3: CASSSDQDYDEQYF
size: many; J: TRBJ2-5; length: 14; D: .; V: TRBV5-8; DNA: TGTGCCAGCAGCTTGGTGGGGGGCGGTGAGACCCAGTACTTC; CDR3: CASSLVGGGETQYF
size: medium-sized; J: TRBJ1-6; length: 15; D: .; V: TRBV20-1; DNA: TGCAGTGCTAAGGCAAACCCAGATTATAATTCACCCCTCCACTTT; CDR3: CSAKANPDYNSPLHF
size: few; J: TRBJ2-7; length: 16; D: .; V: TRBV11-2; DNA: TGTGCCAGCAGCTTAGTGTGGCGGCTAAGCTCCTACGAGCAGTACTTC; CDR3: CASSLVWRLSSYEQYF
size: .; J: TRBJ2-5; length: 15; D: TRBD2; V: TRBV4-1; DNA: TGCGCCAGCAGCCAAGTTGCGGGAGCTGAGGAGACCCAGTACTTC; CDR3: CASSQVAGAEETQYF
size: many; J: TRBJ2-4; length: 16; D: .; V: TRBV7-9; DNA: TGTGCCAGCAGCTCGGGAGCAGGGCTAGCCAAAAACATTCAGTACTTC; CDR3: CASSSGAGLAKNIQYF
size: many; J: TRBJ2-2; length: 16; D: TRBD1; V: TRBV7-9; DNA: TGTGCCAGCAGCACTCCGGGACAGGGCTTTTTGGGGGAGCTGTTTTTT; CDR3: CASSTPGQGFLGELFF
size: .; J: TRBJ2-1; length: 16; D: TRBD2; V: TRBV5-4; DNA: TGTGCCAGCAGCTTGGAGGCTAGCGGCTCCTACAATGAGCAGTTCTTC; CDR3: CASSLEASGSYNEQFF
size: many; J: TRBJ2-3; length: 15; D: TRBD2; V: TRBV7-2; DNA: TGTGCCAGCAGCCCGCCGGGACTAGCGGGAGATACGCAGTATTTT; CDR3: CASSPPGLAGDTQYF
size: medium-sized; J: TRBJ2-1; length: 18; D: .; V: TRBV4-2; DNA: TGTGCCAGCAGCCGAAAGATAGGGACTCCCAACTCCTACAATGAGCAGTTCTTC; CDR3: CASSRKIGTPNSYNEQFF
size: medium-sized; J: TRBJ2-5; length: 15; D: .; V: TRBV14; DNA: TGTGCCAGCAGCCAAGATTACGGGTGGCAAGAGACCCAGTACTTC; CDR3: CASSQDYGWQETQYF
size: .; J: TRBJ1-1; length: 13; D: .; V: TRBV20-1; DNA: TGCAGTTCTAGGCAGGGGCGGGCCACTGAAGCTTTCTTT; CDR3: CSSRQGRATEAFF
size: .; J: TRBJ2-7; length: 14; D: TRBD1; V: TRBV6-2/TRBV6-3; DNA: TGTGCCAGCAGCTGGACAGGGGCAACTTACGAGCAGTACTTC; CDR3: CASSWTGATYEQYF
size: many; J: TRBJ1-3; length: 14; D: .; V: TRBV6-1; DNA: TGTGCCAGCAGTGGACTGTGCTCTGGAAACACCATATATTTT; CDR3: CASSGLCSGNTIYF
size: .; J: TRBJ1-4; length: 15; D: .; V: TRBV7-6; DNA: TGTGCCAGCAGCGGGGGCTGGGGGACTAATGAAAAACTGTTTTTT; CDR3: CASSGGWGTNEKLFF
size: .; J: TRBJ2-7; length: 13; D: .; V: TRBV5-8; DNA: TGTGCCAGCAGCTGGAAGTCGTCCCACGAGCAGTACTTC; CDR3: CASSWKSSHEQYF
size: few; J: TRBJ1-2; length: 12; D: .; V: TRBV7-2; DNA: TGTGCCAGCAGCCTCCGAACGTATGGCTACACCTTC; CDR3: CASSLRTYGYTF
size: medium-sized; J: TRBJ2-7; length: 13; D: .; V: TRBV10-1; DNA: TGCGCCAGCAGTCGAAAGATGGACAGCGAGCAGTACTTC; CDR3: CASSRKMDSEQYF
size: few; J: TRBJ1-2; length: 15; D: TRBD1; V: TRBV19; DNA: TGTGCCAGTAGTATAGACTTACAGGGGTTTCGGGGCTACACCTTC; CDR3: CASSIDLQGFRGYTF
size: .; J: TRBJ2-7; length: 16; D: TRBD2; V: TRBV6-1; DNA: TGTGCCAGCAACGGACTAGCGGGAGACTCCTCCTACGAGCAGTACTTC; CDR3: CASNGLAGDSSYEQYF
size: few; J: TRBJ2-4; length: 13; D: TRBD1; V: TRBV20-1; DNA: TGCAGTGCTAGACCGACAGGGGGGAACATTCAGTACTTC; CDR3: CSARPTGGNIQYF
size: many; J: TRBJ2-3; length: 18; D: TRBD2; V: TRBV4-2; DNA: TGTGCCAGCAGCCAACGAAGTGGGACTAGCGGGAGTGCAGATACGCAGTATTTT; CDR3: CASSQRSGTSGSADTQYF
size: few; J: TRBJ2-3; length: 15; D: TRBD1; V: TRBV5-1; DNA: TGCGCTAGCAGCTTGCTGACAGGGGCAGCGGATACGCAGTATTTT; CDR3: CASSLLTGAADTQYF
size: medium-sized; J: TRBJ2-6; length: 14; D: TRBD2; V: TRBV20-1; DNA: TGCAGTGCTCGGGAGGGTTCTGGGGCCAACGTCCTGACTTTC; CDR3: CSAREGSGANVLTF
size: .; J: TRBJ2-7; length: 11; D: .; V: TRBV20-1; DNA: TGCAGTGCTGAACACGCCTACGAGCAGTACTTC; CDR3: CSAEHAYEQYF
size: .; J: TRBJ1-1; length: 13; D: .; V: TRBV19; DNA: TGTGCCAGTAGTATTAAGGAGAACACTGAAGCTTTCTTT; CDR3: CASSIKENTEAFF
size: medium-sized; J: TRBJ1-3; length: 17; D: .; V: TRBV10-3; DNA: TGTGCCATCAGCGCAGCTTTTAACAGGGTTTCGGGAAACACCATATATTTT; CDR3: CAISAAFNRVSGNTIYF
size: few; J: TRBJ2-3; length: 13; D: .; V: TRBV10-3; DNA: TGTGCCATCAGTGCCGACCTTTCGGATACGCAGTATTTT; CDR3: CAISADLSDTQYF
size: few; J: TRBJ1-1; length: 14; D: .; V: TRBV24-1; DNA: TGTGCCACCAGTCGAGGGAACACGAACACTGAAGCTTTCTTT; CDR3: CATSRGNTNTEAFF
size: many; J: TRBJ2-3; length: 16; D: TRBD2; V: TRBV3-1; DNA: TGTGCCAGCAGCCAAGATATGGAGACTAGCGGGTTAACGCAGTATTTT; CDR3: CASSQDMETSGLTQYF